This T cell receptor (beta chain) was captured in a study of cytotoxic CD8 clonotypes in ibrutinib-treated CLL. Whole-study context: Among patients, approximately 24 responded partially and 2 completely; around 15 then stayed remitted and some twelve progressed after median around 70 months. A median around 12 months of treatment, range 6 to 36, preceded the collection of response samples. Among the samples, the mean was roughly 280,000 productive templates and tens of thousands of productive rearrangements.

The CDR3 totals 15 residues. The V gene lost 2 bases and the J gene lost 7 bases, with 15 bases spanning the gap. Germline loops: CDR1 MNHNS, CDR2 SASEGT. Sequencing was performed with immunoSEQ multiplex PCR; in TCRdb, only in-frame clones are kept and a portion is missing. The sample lists around 150,000 clones; roughly 80% were seen once. Sequenced material: PBMCs, taken after 12 months of ibrutinib treatment. This clonotype originated in a human donor with chronic lymphocytic leukemia. The chain is built from TRBV6-1 and TRBJ1-5, with D possibly TRBD1 on 6 matching bases. This CDR3 reads CASSERVGGRQPQHF. The CDR3 bases are TGTGCCAGCAGTGAAAGAGTGGGGGGGCGGCAGCCCCAGCATTTT.